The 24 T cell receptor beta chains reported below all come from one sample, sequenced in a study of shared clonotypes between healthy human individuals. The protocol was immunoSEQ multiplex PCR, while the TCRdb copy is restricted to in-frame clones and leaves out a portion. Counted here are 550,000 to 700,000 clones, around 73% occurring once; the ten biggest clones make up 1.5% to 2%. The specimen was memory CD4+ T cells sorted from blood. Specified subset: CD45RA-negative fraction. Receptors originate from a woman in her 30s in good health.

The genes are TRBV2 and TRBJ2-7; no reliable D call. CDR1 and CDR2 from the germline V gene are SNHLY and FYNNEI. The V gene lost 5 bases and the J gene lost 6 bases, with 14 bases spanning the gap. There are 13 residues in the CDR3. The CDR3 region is CASSRELHTEQYF. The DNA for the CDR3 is TGTGCCAGCAGTCGTGAACTCCATACCGAGCAGTACTTC.

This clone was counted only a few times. This CDR3 reads CASSPGRGQLYGYTF. CDR3 DNA sequence: TGTGCCAGCTCACCCGGGAGGGGACAGCTCTATGGCTACACCTTC. The V call is TRBV18, the J call TRBJ1-2; 7 bases match TRBD1. The trim removed 3 bases at V and 4 bases at J, leaving 8 bases unmatched. The CDR3 runs to 15 residues. Looked up from germline, CDR1 is KGHSH and CDR2 is LQKENI.

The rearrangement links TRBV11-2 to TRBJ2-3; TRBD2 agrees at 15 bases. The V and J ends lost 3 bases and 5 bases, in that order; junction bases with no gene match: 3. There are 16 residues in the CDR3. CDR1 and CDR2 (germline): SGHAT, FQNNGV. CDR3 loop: CASSFGLAGGEDTQYF. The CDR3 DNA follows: TGTGCCAGCAGCTTTGGACTAGCGGGAGGGGAAGATACGCAGTATTTT.

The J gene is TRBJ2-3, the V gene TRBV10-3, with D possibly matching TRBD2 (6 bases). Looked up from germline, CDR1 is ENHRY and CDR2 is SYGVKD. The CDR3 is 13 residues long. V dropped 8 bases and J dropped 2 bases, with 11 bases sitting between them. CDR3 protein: CAIGGKNTDTQYF. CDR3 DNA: TGTGCCATCGGCGGGAAGAACACAGATACGCAGTATTTT.

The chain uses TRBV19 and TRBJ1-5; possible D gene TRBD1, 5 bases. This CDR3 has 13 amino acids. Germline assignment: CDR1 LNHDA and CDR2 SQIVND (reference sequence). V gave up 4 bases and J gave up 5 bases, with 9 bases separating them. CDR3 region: CASSRGVDQPQHF. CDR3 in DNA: TGTGCCAGTAGTAGAGGGGTGGATCAGCCCCAGCATTTT.

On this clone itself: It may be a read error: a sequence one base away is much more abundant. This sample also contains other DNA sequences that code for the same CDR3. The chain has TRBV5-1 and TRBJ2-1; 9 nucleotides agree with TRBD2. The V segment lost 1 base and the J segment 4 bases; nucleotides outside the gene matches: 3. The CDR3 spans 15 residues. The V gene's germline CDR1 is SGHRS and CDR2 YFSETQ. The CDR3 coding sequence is TGCGCCAGCAGCTTGTCTAGCGGGGCATACAATGAGCAGTTCTTC. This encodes CASSLSSGAYNEQFF.

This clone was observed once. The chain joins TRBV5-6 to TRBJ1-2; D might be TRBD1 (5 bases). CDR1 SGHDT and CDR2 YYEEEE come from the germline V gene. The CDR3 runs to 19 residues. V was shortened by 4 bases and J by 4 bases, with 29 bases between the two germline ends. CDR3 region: CASSTYLGQGVTTGYGYTF. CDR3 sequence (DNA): TGTGCCAGCAGCACATACCTCGGCCAGGGCGTCACTACTGGCTATGGCTACACCTTC.

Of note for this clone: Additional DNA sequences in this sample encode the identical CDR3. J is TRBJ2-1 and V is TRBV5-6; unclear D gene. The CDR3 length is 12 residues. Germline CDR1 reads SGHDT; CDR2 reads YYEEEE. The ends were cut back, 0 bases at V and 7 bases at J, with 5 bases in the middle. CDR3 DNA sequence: TGTGCCAGCAGCTTGGTGCAAAATGAGCAGTTCTTC. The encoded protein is CASSLVQNEQFF.

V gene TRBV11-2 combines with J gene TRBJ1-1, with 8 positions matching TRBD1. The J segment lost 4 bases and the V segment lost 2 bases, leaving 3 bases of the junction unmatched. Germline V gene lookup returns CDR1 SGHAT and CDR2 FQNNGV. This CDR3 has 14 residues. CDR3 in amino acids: CASSLTGTGTEAFF. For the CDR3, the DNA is TGTGCCAGCAGCTTAACCGGGACAGGCACTGAAGCTTTCTTT.

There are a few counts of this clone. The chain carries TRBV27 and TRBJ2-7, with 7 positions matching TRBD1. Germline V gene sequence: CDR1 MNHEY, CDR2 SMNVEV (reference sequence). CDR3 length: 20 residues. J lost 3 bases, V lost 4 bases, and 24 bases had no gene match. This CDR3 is CASSSLGPNTGARMDYEQYF. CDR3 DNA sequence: TGTGCCAGCAGTTCATTAGGGCCAAACACAGGGGCCCGTATGGACTACGAGCAGTACTTC.

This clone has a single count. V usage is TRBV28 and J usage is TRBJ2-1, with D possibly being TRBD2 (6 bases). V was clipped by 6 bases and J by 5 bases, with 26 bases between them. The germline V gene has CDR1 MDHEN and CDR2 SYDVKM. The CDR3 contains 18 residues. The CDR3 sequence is CASSSAFRMGTPNNEQFF. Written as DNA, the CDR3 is TGTGCCAGCAGCTCAGCTTTTAGGATGGGGACTCCGAACAATGAGCAGTTCTTC.

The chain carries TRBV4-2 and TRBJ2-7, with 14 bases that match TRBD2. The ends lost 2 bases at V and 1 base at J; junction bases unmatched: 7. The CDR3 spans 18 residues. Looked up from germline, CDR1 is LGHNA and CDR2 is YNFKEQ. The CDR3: CASSQQEGLAGESYEQYF. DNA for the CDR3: TGTGCCAGCAGCCAACAAGAGGGACTAGCGGGAGAATCCTACGAGCAGTACTTC.

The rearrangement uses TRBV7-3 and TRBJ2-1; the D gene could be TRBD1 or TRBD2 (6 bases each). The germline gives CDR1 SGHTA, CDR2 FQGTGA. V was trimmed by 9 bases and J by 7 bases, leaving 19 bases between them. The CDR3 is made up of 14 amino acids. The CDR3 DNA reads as TGTGCCAGTTCAGCCCAGCGGAGGGGGAATGAGCAGTTCTTC. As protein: CASSAQRRGNEQFF.

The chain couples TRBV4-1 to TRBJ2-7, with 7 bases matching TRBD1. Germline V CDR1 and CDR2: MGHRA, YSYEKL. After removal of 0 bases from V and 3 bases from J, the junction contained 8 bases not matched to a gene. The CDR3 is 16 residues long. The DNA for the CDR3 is TGCGCCAGCAGCCAAGAACTGACAGGGTCCCTCTACGAGCAGTACTTC. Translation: CASSQELTGSLYEQYF.

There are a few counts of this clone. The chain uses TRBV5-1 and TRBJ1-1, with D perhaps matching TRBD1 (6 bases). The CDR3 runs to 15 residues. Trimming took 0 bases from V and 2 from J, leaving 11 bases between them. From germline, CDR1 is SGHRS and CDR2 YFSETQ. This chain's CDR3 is CASSLGAGTNTEAFF. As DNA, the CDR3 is TGCGCCAGCAGCTTGGGGGCAGGGACAAACACTGAAGCTTTCTTT.

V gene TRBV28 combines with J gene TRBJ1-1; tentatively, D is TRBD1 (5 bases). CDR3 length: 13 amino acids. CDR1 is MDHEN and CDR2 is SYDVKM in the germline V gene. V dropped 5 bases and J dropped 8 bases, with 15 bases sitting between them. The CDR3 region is CASSPPWGGEAFF. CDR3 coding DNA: TGTGCCAGCAGTCCACCTTGGGGCGGGGAAGCTTTCTTT.

CDR3 sequence reads: CASSPTSGGSWEQYF. For the CDR3, the DNA is TGTGCCAGCAGTCCGACTAGCGGGGGGTCTTGGGAGCAGTACTTC. The chain combines TRBV6-1 with TRBJ2-7; 13 bases map to TRBD2. Trimming removed 5 bases from V and 7 bases from J; junction bases left unmatched: 8. The CDR3 is made up of 15 amino acids. Germline V CDR1 and CDR2: MNHNS, SASEGT.

CDR3 in amino acids: CASSLRTPQTSGYEQYF. The CDR3 DNA reads as TGTGCCAGCAGTTTACGGACTCCTCAGACTAGCGGCTACGAGCAGTACTTC. V gene TRBV28 combines with J gene TRBJ2-7; 9 nucleotides align to TRBD2. The germline V gene has CDR1 MDHEN and CDR2 SYDVKM. With V trimmed by 2 bases and J by 3 bases, 11 bases remained unmatched. The CDR3 is 17 residues long.

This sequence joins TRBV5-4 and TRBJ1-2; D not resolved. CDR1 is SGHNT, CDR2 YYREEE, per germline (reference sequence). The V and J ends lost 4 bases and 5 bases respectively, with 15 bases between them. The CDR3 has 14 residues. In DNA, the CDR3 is TGTGCCAGCAGCCCGGCGGGTGGGGTTTATGGCTACACCTTC. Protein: CASSPAGGVYGYTF.

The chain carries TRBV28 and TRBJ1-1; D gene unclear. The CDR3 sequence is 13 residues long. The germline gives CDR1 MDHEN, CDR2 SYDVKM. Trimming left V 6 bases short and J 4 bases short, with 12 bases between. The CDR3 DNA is TGTGCCAGCAGCTCCGGATTCGCCACTGAAGCTTTCTTT. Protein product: CASSSGFATEAFF.

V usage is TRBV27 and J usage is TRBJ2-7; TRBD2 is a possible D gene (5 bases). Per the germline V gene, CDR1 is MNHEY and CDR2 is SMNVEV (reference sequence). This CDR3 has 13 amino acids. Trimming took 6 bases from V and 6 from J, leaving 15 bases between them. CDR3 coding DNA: TGTGCCAGCAGATCACTAGATCGGGCCGAGCAGTACTTC. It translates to CASRSLDRAEQYF.

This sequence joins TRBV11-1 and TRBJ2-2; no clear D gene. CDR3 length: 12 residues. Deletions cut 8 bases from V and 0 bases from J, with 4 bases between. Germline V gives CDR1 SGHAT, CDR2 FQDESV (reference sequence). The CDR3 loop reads CASGSNTGELFF. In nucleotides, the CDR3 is TGTGCCAGCGGGTCGAACACCGGGGAGCTGTTTTTT.

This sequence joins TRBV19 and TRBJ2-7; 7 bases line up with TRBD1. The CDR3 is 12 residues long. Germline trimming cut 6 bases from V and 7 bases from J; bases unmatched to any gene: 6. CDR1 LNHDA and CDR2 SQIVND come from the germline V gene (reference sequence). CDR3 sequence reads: CASRTTGEEQYF. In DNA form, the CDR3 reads TGTGCCAGTAGGACAACAGGGGAGGAGCAGTACTTC.

The CDR3 DNA is TGTGCCAGCAGCCGACCGGGACTAGCGGGAAAGAATGAGCAGTTCTTC. Protein: CASSRPGLAGKNEQFF. The chain joins TRBV14 to TRBJ2-1, with 13 bases that match TRBD2. The CDR3 covers 16 residues. The V gene's germline CDR1 is SGHDN and CDR2 FVKESK. Trimming cost V 4 bases and J 7 bases; bases outside gene matches: 7.